These 5 T cell receptor beta chains came from one sample sequenced in a study of blood T cell repertoires in COVID-19. Clones were sequenced by immunoSEQ multiplex PCR, and TCRdb holds only the in-frame ones, with some missing. Of 95,000 to 150,000 clones in the sample, around four fifths were seen once. Sequencing was performed on peripheral blood. These receptors came from a human donor in a cohort sampled during active COVID-19.

V and J are TRBV7-9 and TRBJ2-3; 9 bases align to TRBD2. The V segment lost 4 bases and the J segment 3 bases; nucleotides outside the gene matches: 8. In germline, CDR1 is SEHNR, CDR2 FQNEAQ (reference sequence). The CDR3 runs to 16 residues. DNA of the CDR3: TGTGCCAGCAGCTCCTTAGCGGGAGCGGCGACAGATACGCAGTATTTT. Protein sequence: CASSSLAGAATDTQYF.

This chain connects TRBV6-5 to TRBJ1-2; 7 nucleotides align to TRBD1. Germline loops: CDR1 MNHEY, CDR2 SVGAGI. The CDR3 loop spans 13 amino acids. The V segment lost 6 bases and the J segment 5 bases; nucleotides outside the gene matches: 6. The CDR3 loop is CASSDRDKYGYTF. The CDR3 coding sequence is TGTGCCAGCAGCGACAGGGATAAGTATGGCTACACCTTC.

This chain links TRBV2 with TRBJ2-1; 8 nucleotides match TRBD1. The CDR3 runs to 14 residues. V dropped 2 bases and J dropped 7; count of bases not matched to a gene: 4. Germline V CDR1 and CDR2: SNHLY, FYNNEI. CDR3 residues: CASSESTGGNEQFF. The CDR3, as DNA: TGTGCCAGCAGTGAAAGTACAGGGGGAAATGAGCAGTTCTTC.

This clone showed up just once. J is TRBJ1-5 and V is TRBV18, with unresolved D. The CDR3 sequence is 14 residues long. CDR1 is KGHSH, CDR2 LQKENI, per germline. Trimming took 5 bases from V and 0 from J, leaving 8 bases between them. CDR3 sequence reads: CASSSGLSNQPQHF. The CDR3 coding sequence is TGTGCCAGCTCATCCGGACTTAGCAATCAGCCCCAGCATTTT.

The chain combines TRBV18 with TRBJ2-1, with 13 bases that match TRBD2. This CDR3 spans 19 amino acids. V gave up 4 bases and J gave up 1 base; unmatched junction bases: 10. Germline V gene lookup returns CDR1 KGHSH and CDR2 LQKENI. CDR3 in DNA: TGTGCCAGCTCACGGACCGGGACTAGCGGGACCCTGTCCTACAATGAGCAGTTCTTC. It is translated as CASSRTGTSGTLSYNEQFF.